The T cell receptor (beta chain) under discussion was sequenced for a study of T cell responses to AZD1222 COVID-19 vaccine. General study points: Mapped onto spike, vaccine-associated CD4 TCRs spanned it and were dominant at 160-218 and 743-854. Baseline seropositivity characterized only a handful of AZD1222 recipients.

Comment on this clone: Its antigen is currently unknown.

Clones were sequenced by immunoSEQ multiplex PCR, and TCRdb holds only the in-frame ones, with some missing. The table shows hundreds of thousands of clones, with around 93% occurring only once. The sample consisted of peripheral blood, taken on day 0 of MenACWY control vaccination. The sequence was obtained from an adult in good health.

The CDR3, as DNA: TGTGCCATCAGCGATACAGGGTACAATCAGCCCCAGCATTTT. It specifies CAISDTGYNQPQHF. The V and J genes are TRBV10-3 and TRBJ1-5, with TRBD1 as a possible D gene (6 bases). The V end was cut by 6 bases, the J end by 3 bases, with 12 bases between. This CDR3 region has 14 residues. Germline loops: CDR1 ENHRY, CDR2 SYGVKD.